This T cell receptor beta chain was sequenced during a study of identical twins. In germline, CDR1 is SGHDT, CDR2 YYEEEE. This CDR3 is 13 amino acids long. The V end was cut by 2 bases, the J end by 4 bases, with 10 bases between. One entry per CDR3 protein results from TCRdb running MiXCR on the 5' RACE reads. The data contain about 100,000 distinct CDR3 sequences, 5.9% of them singletons. In this sample, this clonotype turned up many times. As yet, its antigen is unknown. Regarding the study as a whole: Twin pairs' shared out-of-frame alpha sequences were enriched in low generation probability. Zero-insertion analyses were open to partial confounding by invariant MAIT and iNKT cells. The study found weaker excess twin sharing in beta out-of-frame sequences.

Sequences were obtained from memory T cells sorted from blood. The receptor was derived from a woman aged 45-65 years in good health. The gene calls are TRBV5-6 and TRBJ2-7; D unclear. The CDR3 sequence is CASSFTRSYEQYV. CDR3 nucleotide sequence: TGTGCCAGCAGCTTCACCCGAAGTTACGAGCAGTACGTC.